Each of the 3 T cell receptor beta chains below was sequenced from the same sample in a study of shared clonotypes between healthy human individuals (dated by TCRdb to the early 2020s). The library was made by the immunoSEQ multiplex PCR assay. Not all clones reach the TCRdb copy of this immuneACCESS table, which keeps in-frame sequences only. Checked studies attribute under half of the gap to unresolved V genes and leave the rest unexplained. Recorded for this sample are about 980,000 clones; over 75% of them occurred a single time. Roughly 1.5% of the sample rests with the top ten. The sequencing input was memory CD4+ T cells sorted from blood. Interpreted using the paper, the cell subset or site label stands for: CD45RA-negative fraction. These receptors came from a man aged 18 to 30 in good health.

Comments on this clone: Different DNA sequences within this sample yield the same CDR3. The V and J genes are TRBV29-1 and TRBJ2-7, with D unresolved. This CDR3 contains 11 residues. Germline CDR1 is SQVTM and CDR2 is ANQGSEA. The V gene lost 4 bases and the J gene lost 2 bases, with 6 bases spanning the gap. The DNA for the CDR3 is TGCAGCGTTGGGGCTGCCTACGAGCAGTACTTC. Protein product: CSVGAAYEQYF.

This chain connects TRBV6-4 to TRBJ2-7, with unresolved D. Germline V gene lookup returns CDR1 MRHNA and CDR2 SNTAGT. This CDR3 spans 15 amino acids. The ends were cut back, 0 bases at V and 2 bases at J, with 11 bases in the middle. The CDR3 DNA follows: TGTGCCAGCAGTGACTCCTGGCAGGACCCCTACGAGCAGTACTTC. This gives the protein CASSDSWQDPYEQYF.

The chain recombines TRBV27 with TRBJ1-6; D gene uncertain. The CDR3 contains 13 residues. Trimming pared 2 bases from V and 7 bases from J, leaving 6 bases between. Germline assignment: CDR1 MNHEY and CDR2 SMNVEV (reference sequence). CDR3 protein: CASSLRQNSPLHF. CDR3 coding DNA: TGTGCCAGCAGTTTACGGCAGAATTCACCCCTCCACTTT.